This T cell receptor beta chain is drawn from a study of primary melanoma T cells and metastatic recurrence. As for the study in general: These T2 to T4 primary melanomas had thickness greater than 1 mm.

The patients had surgically resected primary melanoma at risk of metastatic recurrence. Study findings and constraints: Suggested, not shown: primary melanomas can contain effective antitumor T cells. Combined with tumor thickness, T-cell fraction reportedly beat other histopathological additions.

The assay was immunoSEQ multiplex PCR, and TCRdb's table has in-frame clones only and misses some. The sample records around 300 clones, approximately 70% being singletons. Concerning this clone: The target antigen is unknown.

Sample: melanoma tumor tissue. The sequence was collected from a human donor with melanoma.

The CDR3 spells CASSGKTGVQETQYF. In DNA form, the CDR3 reads TGTGCCAGCAGCGGAAAAACAGGGGTCCAAGAGACCCAGTACTTC. This chain links TRBV11-3 with TRBJ2-5; TRBD1 agrees at 7 bases. CDR1 SGHNT and CDR2 YENEEA come from the germline V gene. Losses at the gene ends were 5 bases for V and 1 base for J; bases not matched to a gene: 7. The CDR3 extends over 15 amino acids.